This T cell receptor (beta chain) is drawn from a study of shared clonotypes between healthy human individuals. On this clone: Its antigen is unknown.

Caucasian adults living in Nashville, Tennessee, provided all samples. Assay: immunoSEQ multiplex PCR; the TCRdb copy retains only in-frame clones and omits some. Among some 1 million clones listed, about three quarters were seen once. The CDR3 sequence is 14 residues long. V was cut by 1 base and J by 0 bases, with 7 bases left in between. Germline CDR1 and CDR2: MNHEY and SMNVEV (reference sequence). Study outcomes and limitations: An effect of sequencing depth on clonotype sharing among donors was expected. Tissue TCR repertoires likely differ from these blood-only repertoires.

Input material: memory CD4+ T cells sorted from blood. The sample's subset: CD45RA-negative fraction. The J gene is TRBJ2-7, the V gene TRBV27; D call uncertain. This clonotype was sampled from a man aged 18 to 30 in good health. Here the CDR3 reads CASSLFPSSYEQYF. CDR3 in DNA: TGTGCCAGCAGTTTATTTCCTAGCTCCTACGAGCAGTACTTC.